This is a list of T cell receptor beta chains from one sample in a study of beta chain features in type 1 diabetes. Repertoires were generated with immunoSEQ multiplex PCR, while TCRdb's copy carries only in-frame clones and drops some. Of under 950,000 clones listed, around a sixth are singletons. Sequenced material: naive CD4+ T cells from blood. Source of these receptors: a woman in her late teens or twenties in good health. Both conserved end residues are part of each CDR3. Each record gives: V gene, D gene, CDR3 length, J gene, clone size, CDR3 protein, CDR3 DNA. The D gene is left open where the match is weak. Clone size appears in some rows only: once, few, many, or a class for an expanded clone.

v_call: TRBV5-1; d_call: .; cdr3_length: 15; j_call: TRBJ2-2; clone_size: .; cdr3_aa: CASSLVRTGEGELFF; cdr3_nt: TGCGCCAGCAGCTTGGTTCGTACTGGTGAAGGGGAGCTGTTTTTT
v_call: TRBV7-2; d_call: TRBD2; cdr3_length: 14; j_call: TRBJ2-2; clone_size: once; cdr3_aa: CASSLGGSNVELFF; cdr3_nt: TGTGCCAGCAGCTTGGGCGGGAGTAACGTGGAGCTGTTTTTT
v_call: TRBV28; d_call: .; cdr3_length: 12; j_call: TRBJ1-5; clone_size: .; cdr3_aa: CASRRSNQPQHF; cdr3_nt: TGTGCCAGCAGACGAAGCAATCAGCCCCAGCATTTT
v_call: TRBV7-2; d_call: .; cdr3_length: 16; j_call: TRBJ1-3; clone_size: .; cdr3_aa: CASSPSGPNSGNTIYF; cdr3_nt: TGTGCCAGCAGCCCATCCGGGCCAAACTCTGGAAACACCATATATTTT
v_call: TRBV14; d_call: TRBD2; cdr3_length: 17; j_call: TRBJ2-2; clone_size: .; cdr3_aa: CASSHLPGLTNTGELFF; cdr3_nt: TGTGCCAGCAGCCACTTACCGGGACTAACGAACACCGGGGAGCTGTTTTTT
v_call: TRBV11-1; d_call: .; cdr3_length: 14; j_call: TRBJ2-7; clone_size: few; cdr3_aa: CASSLAQSSYEQYF; cdr3_nt: TGTGCCAGCAGCCTGGCCCAAAGTAGCTACGAGCAGTACTTC
v_call: TRBV7-3; d_call: TRBD2; cdr3_length: 15; j_call: TRBJ2-7; clone_size: few; cdr3_aa: CASSLSSGKGYEQYF; cdr3_nt: TGTGCCAGCAGCTTATCTAGCGGGAAAGGATACGAGCAGTACTTC
v_call: TRBV23-1; d_call: TRBD2; cdr3_length: 13; j_call: TRBJ2-3; clone_size: .; cdr3_aa: CASSHRSGSTQYF; cdr3_nt: TGCGCCAGCAGTCACCGTAGCGGGAGCACGCAGTATTTT
v_call: TRBV7-9; d_call: .; cdr3_length: 15; j_call: TRBJ2-7; clone_size: few; cdr3_aa: CASSTPQGRPYEQYF; cdr3_nt: TGTGCCAGCAGCACCCCACAGGGGAGGCCCTACGAGCAGTACTTC
v_call: TRBV15; d_call: .; cdr3_length: 14; j_call: TRBJ1-4; clone_size: few; cdr3_aa: CATSRHPPFEKLFF; cdr3_nt: TGTGCCACCAGCAGACACCCCCCATTTGAAAAACTGTTTTTT
v_call: TRBV29-1; d_call: TRBD1; cdr3_length: 13; j_call: TRBJ1-4; clone_size: few; cdr3_aa: CSVEANDRGRLFF; cdr3_nt: TGCAGCGTTGAAGCCAATGACAGGGGGCGACTGTTTTTT
v_call: TRBV18; d_call: .; cdr3_length: 15; j_call: TRBJ1-4; clone_size: few; cdr3_aa: CASSPLDSFNEKLFF; cdr3_nt: TGTGCCAGCTCACCCTTGGACAGCTTTAATGAAAAACTGTTTTTT
v_call: TRBV29-1; d_call: TRBD1; cdr3_length: 15; j_call: TRBJ1-1; clone_size: .; cdr3_aa: CSVLPWTGTNTEAFF; cdr3_nt: TGCAGCGTTTTACCTTGGACAGGAACGAACACTGAAGCTTTCTTT
v_call: TRBV7-8; d_call: .; cdr3_length: 17; j_call: TRBJ2-7; clone_size: .; cdr3_aa: CASSLAIRRIHPYEQYF; cdr3_nt: TGTGCCAGCAGCTTAGCAATCAGAAGAATACATCCCTACGAGCAGTACTTC
v_call: TRBV11-2; d_call: TRBD2; cdr3_length: 16; j_call: TRBJ2-7; clone_size: few; cdr3_aa: CASSLIPSGSSYEQYF; cdr3_nt: TGTGCCAGCAGCTTAATTCCGAGCGGGAGCTCCTACGAGCAGTACTTC
v_call: TRBV4-2; d_call: .; cdr3_length: 15; j_call: TRBJ2-2; clone_size: .; cdr3_aa: CASSQDHSQTGELFF; cdr3_nt: TGTGCCAGCAGCCAAGACCATTCCCAGACCGGGGAGCTGTTTTTT
v_call: TRBV5-4; d_call: .; cdr3_length: 15; j_call: TRBJ1-2; clone_size: few; cdr3_aa: CASSRSTKQGYGYTF; cdr3_nt: TGTGCCAGCAGCCGAAGCACGAAACAGGGATATGGCTACACCTTC
v_call: TRBV7-9; d_call: .; cdr3_length: 14; j_call: TRBJ2-7; clone_size: few; cdr3_aa: CASSLASQIYEQYF; cdr3_nt: TGTGCCAGCAGCTTAGCATCACAGATCTACGAGCAGTACTTC
v_call: TRBV5-4; d_call: .; cdr3_length: 15; j_call: TRBJ2-7; clone_size: .; cdr3_aa: CASSLGGGKYYEQYF; cdr3_nt: TGTGCCAGCAGCTTGGGAGGGGGAAAGTACTACGAGCAGTACTTC
v_call: TRBV28; d_call: .; cdr3_length: 15; j_call: TRBJ2-1; clone_size: few; cdr3_aa: CASRDRGSSYNEQFF; cdr3_nt: TGTGCCAGCAGAGATAGAGGGAGCTCCTACAATGAGCAGTTCTTC
v_call: TRBV18; d_call: TRBD2; cdr3_length: 14; j_call: TRBJ2-7; clone_size: few; cdr3_aa: CASTWTSGSPEQYF; cdr3_nt: TGTGCCAGCACCTGGACTAGCGGGAGTCCCGAGCAGTACTTC
v_call: TRBV7-2; d_call: TRBD1; cdr3_length: 14; j_call: TRBJ2-7; clone_size: few; cdr3_aa: CASSSQTGNYEQYF; cdr3_nt: TGTGCCAGCAGCTCCCAGACAGGGAACTACGAGCAGTACTTC
v_call: TRBV20-1; d_call: .; cdr3_length: 11; j_call: TRBJ2-4; clone_size: .; cdr3_aa: CSAPDINIQYF; cdr3_nt: TGCAGTGCTCCCGACATAAACATTCAGTACTTC
v_call: TRBV28; d_call: .; cdr3_length: 12; j_call: TRBJ2-1; clone_size: few; cdr3_aa: CCSARLYNEQFF; cdr3_nt: TGTTGTTCGGCTCGTCTATACAATGAGCAGTTCTTC
v_call: TRBV4-2; d_call: .; cdr3_length: 14; j_call: TRBJ2-5; clone_size: few; cdr3_aa: CASSQDLASETQYF; cdr3_nt: TGTGCCAGCAGCCAAGATCTAGCTAGCGAGACCCAGTACTTC
v_call: TRBV4-3; d_call: .; cdr3_length: 14; j_call: TRBJ2-3; clone_size: few; cdr3_aa: CASSQDCCTDTQYF; cdr3_nt: TGCGCCAGCAGCCAAGATTGTTGCACAGATACGCAGTATTTT
v_call: TRBV11-2; d_call: .; cdr3_length: 13; j_call: TRBJ1-1; clone_size: .; cdr3_aa: CASSPGLGTEAFF; cdr3_nt: TGTGCCAGCAGCCCGGGACTGGGCACTGAAGCTTTCTTT
v_call: TRBV5-1; d_call: .; cdr3_length: 13; j_call: TRBJ2-1; clone_size: .; cdr3_aa: CASSFALSNEQFF; cdr3_nt: TGCGCCAGCAGCTTCGCCTTATCCAATGAGCAGTTCTTC
v_call: TRBV28; d_call: TRBD1; cdr3_length: 15; j_call: TRBJ2-5; clone_size: .; cdr3_aa: CASSLGQGAWETQYF; cdr3_nt: TGTGCCAGCAGCTTGGGACAGGGGGCATGGGAGACCCAGTACTTC
v_call: TRBV10-3; d_call: TRBD1; cdr3_length: 14; j_call: TRBJ2-1; clone_size: few; cdr3_aa: CAITRDRGGNEQFF; cdr3_nt: TGTGCCATCACCCGGGACAGGGGGGGCAATGAGCAGTTCTTC
v_call: TRBV7-6; d_call: TRBD1; cdr3_length: 12; j_call: TRBJ2-3; clone_size: .; cdr3_aa: CASGDRGGTQYF; cdr3_nt: TGTGCCAGCGGGGACAGGGGGGGTACGCAGTATTTT
v_call: TRBV7-2; d_call: .; cdr3_length: 15; j_call: TRBJ2-3; clone_size: few; cdr3_aa: CASSLAEPYTDTQYF; cdr3_nt: TGTGCCAGCAGCTTAGCGGAACCTTACACAGATACGCAGTATTTT
v_call: TRBV5-1; d_call: .; cdr3_length: 14; j_call: TRBJ2-1; clone_size: .; cdr3_aa: CASSLDTLGPEQFF; cdr3_nt: TGCGCCAGCAGCTTGGATACCCTCGGACCCGAGCAGTTCTTC
v_call: TRBV6-5; d_call: .; cdr3_length: 16; j_call: TRBJ1-2; clone_size: .; cdr3_aa: CASSYSSGRANYGYTF; cdr3_nt: TGTGCCAGCAGTTACTCTTCCGGCAGAGCCAACTATGGCTACACCTTC
v_call: TRBV9; d_call: .; cdr3_length: 14; j_call: TRBJ2-1; clone_size: few; cdr3_aa: CASSVGTAYNEQFF; cdr3_nt: TGTGCCAGCAGCGTAGGGACAGCCTACAATGAGCAGTTCTTC
v_call: TRBV4-2; d_call: .; cdr3_length: 15; j_call: TRBJ2-2; clone_size: few; cdr3_aa: CASSQEGGSAGELFF; cdr3_nt: TGTGCCAGCAGCCAGGAAGGGGGGAGTGCCGGGGAGCTGTTTTTT
v_call: TRBV5-1; d_call: TRBD1; cdr3_length: 14; j_call: TRBJ2-5; clone_size: few; cdr3_aa: CASSPGTGQETQYF; cdr3_nt: TGCGCCAGCAGCCCTGGGACAGGGCAAGAGACCCAGTACTTC
v_call: TRBV15; d_call: .; cdr3_length: 15; j_call: TRBJ2-1; clone_size: .; cdr3_aa: CATSRSGSSYNEQFF; cdr3_nt: TGTGCCACCAGCAGATCCGGGAGCTCCTACAATGAGCAGTTCTTC
v_call: TRBV5-1; d_call: .; cdr3_length: 12; j_call: TRBJ1-2; clone_size: .; cdr3_aa: CASSSNNYGYTF; cdr3_nt: TGCGCCAGCAGCTCAAACAATTATGGCTACACCTTC
v_call: TRBV7-2; d_call: TRBD2; cdr3_length: 16; j_call: TRBJ2-7; clone_size: .; cdr3_aa: CASSRSGGTSVYEQYF; cdr3_nt: TGTGCCAGCAGCCGCTCGGGAGGGACTAGCGTCTACGAGCAGTACTTC
v_call: TRBV28; d_call: TRBD1; cdr3_length: 15; j_call: TRBJ1-2; clone_size: few; cdr3_aa: CASSYRDRPFYGYTF; cdr3_nt: TGTGCCAGCAGTTACAGGGACAGACCCTTCTATGGCTACACCTTC
v_call: TRBV11-2; d_call: TRBD2; cdr3_length: 12; j_call: TRBJ2-3; clone_size: few; cdr3_aa: CASSHRGGVLYF; cdr3_nt: TGTGCCAGCAGCCACCGGGGGGGGGTTCTTTATTTT
v_call: TRBV28; d_call: TRBD1; cdr3_length: 15; j_call: TRBJ2-2; clone_size: once; cdr3_aa: CASSDRVTNTGELFF; cdr3_nt: TGTGCCAGCAGTGACAGGGTAACGAACACCGGGGAGCTGTTTTTT
v_call: TRBV11-2; d_call: TRBD2; cdr3_length: 19; j_call: TRBJ2-1; clone_size: few; cdr3_aa: CASSFRLLAGARWGDEQFF; cdr3_nt: TGTGCCAGCAGCTTCCGACTACTAGCGGGAGCCCGGTGGGGCGATGAGCAGTTCTTC
v_call: TRBV4-3; d_call: .; cdr3_length: 13; j_call: TRBJ2-2; clone_size: many; cdr3_aa: CASSQEVTGELFF; cdr3_nt: TGCGCCAGCAGCCAAGAGGTCACCGGGGAGCTGTTTTTT
v_call: TRBV7-9; d_call: .; cdr3_length: 15; j_call: TRBJ2-7; clone_size: few; cdr3_aa: CASSPDSLSSYEQYF; cdr3_nt: TGTGCCAGCAGCCCGGACTCGTTGAGCTCCTACGAGCAGTACTTC